This is a list of T cell receptor beta chains from one sample in a study of blood T cell repertoires in COVID-19. Sequenced by immunoSEQ multiplex PCR; TCRdb stores in-frame clones only, minus some. This sample yields more than 100,000 clones, of which approximately 80% are seen a single time; approximately 5% belongs to the top ten. The sequencing sample was made of peripheral blood. The origin of the receptors is a woman aged 70 to 79 with acute or convalescent COVID-19. CDR3s include the opening cysteine and the closing phenylalanine or tryptophan. Each record gives: V gene, J gene, CDR3 protein.

v_call: TRBV7-2
j_call: TRBJ2-1
cdr3_aa: CASRTRGGVYNEQFF

v_call: TRBV5-1
j_call: TRBJ1-2
cdr3_aa: CASSLARTGDSGYTF

v_call: TRBV28
j_call: TRBJ1-2
cdr3_aa: CASTLVVSGTGAYGYTF

v_call: TRBV11-3
j_call: TRBJ2-7
cdr3_aa: CASSPGHLYEQYF

v_call: TRBV6-5
j_call: TRBJ1-1
cdr3_aa: CASSYSTMNTEAFF

v_call: TRBV19
j_call: TRBJ1-4
cdr3_aa: CASSPMTGPREKLFF

v_call: TRBV24-1
j_call: TRBJ1-2
cdr3_aa: CATSDRNRDGYTF

v_call: TRBV9
j_call: TRBJ2-3
cdr3_aa: CASSVGLAGGSTDTQYF

v_call: TRBV7-9
j_call: TRBJ2-1
cdr3_aa: CASSLTQGSYNEQFF

v_call: TRBV10-3
j_call: TRBJ2-1
cdr3_aa: CAISESARGLYNEQFF

v_call: TRBV5-1
j_call: TRBJ1-3
cdr3_aa: CASSPGQGNGNTIYF

v_call: TRBV27
j_call: TRBJ1-6
cdr3_aa: CASSLSRAGNSPLHF

v_call: TRBV4-3
j_call: TRBJ1-5
cdr3_aa: CASSPTQGAGQPQHF

v_call: TRBV9
j_call: TRBJ2-6
cdr3_aa: CASSFSSGGILSGANVLTF

v_call: TRBV7-2
j_call: TRBJ1-2
cdr3_aa: CASSLESGGNYGYTF

v_call: TRBV24-1
j_call: TRBJ2-2
cdr3_aa: CATGPSERVGTGELFF

v_call: TRBV2
j_call: TRBJ1-6
cdr3_aa: CATRQGLSNSPLHF

v_call: TRBV6-1
j_call: TRBJ1-5
cdr3_aa: CASSELSQPQHF

v_call: TRBV19
j_call: TRBJ1-1
cdr3_aa: CASSMWDRNTEAFF

v_call: TRBV3-1/TRBV3-2
j_call: TRBJ1-2
cdr3_aa: CASSQDPRTNGYTF

v_call: TRBV14
j_call: TRBJ2-1
cdr3_aa: CASSPRTGLRNEQFF

v_call: TRBV7-8
j_call: TRBJ2-7
cdr3_aa: CASSPSYEQYF

v_call: TRBV24-1
j_call: TRBJ2-6
cdr3_aa: CATSGGQFSGANVLTF

v_call: TRBV9
j_call: TRBJ1-1
cdr3_aa: CASSGRQAGTEAFF

v_call: TRBV18
j_call: TRBJ1-6
cdr3_aa: CASSPRTGPPGSYNSPLHF

v_call: TRBV19
j_call: TRBJ2-1
cdr3_aa: CASSAYSVNEQFF

v_call: TRBV5-8
j_call: TRBJ1-1
cdr3_aa: CASSRTGAEAFF

v_call: TRBV24-1
j_call: TRBJ1-1
cdr3_aa: CATSDLRGPAGAEAFF

v_call: TRBV19
j_call: TRBJ2-3
cdr3_aa: CASSIGALAGGADTQYF

v_call: TRBV18
j_call: TRBJ1-2
cdr3_aa: CASSPPSRAQDGYTF

v_call: TRBV4-3
j_call: TRBJ1-1
cdr3_aa: CASSQSLDRVASEAFF

v_call: TRBV10-2
j_call: TRBJ1-3
cdr3_aa: CASRQGNSGNTIYF

v_call: TRBV19
j_call: TRBJ1-5
cdr3_aa: CASSIPRANQPQHF

v_call: TRBV27
j_call: TRBJ1-3
cdr3_aa: CASSRDRLSSGNTIYF

v_call: TRBV7-3
j_call: TRBJ2-1
cdr3_aa: CASSLSQGANEQFF

v_call: TRBV4-2
j_call: TRBJ2-3
cdr3_aa: CASSQDRVSTDTQYF